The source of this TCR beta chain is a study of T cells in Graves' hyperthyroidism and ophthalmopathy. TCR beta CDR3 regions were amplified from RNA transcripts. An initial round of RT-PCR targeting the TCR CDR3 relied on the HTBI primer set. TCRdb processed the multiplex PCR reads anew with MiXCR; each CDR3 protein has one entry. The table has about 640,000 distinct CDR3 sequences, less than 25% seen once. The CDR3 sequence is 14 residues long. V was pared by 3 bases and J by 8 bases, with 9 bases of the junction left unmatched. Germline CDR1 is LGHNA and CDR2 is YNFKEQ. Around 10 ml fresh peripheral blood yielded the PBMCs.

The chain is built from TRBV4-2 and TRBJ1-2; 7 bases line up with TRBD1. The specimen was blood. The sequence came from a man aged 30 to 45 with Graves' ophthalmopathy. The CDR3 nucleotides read TGTGCCAGCAGCCATGGAGACAGGGTTGAGGGCTACACCTTC. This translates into CASSHGDRVEGYTF.